These 18 T cell receptor beta chains share one sample of origin, sequenced in a study of shared clonotypes between healthy human individuals. Profiling relied on immunoSEQ multiplex PCR, and the TCRdb table lists in-frame clones only, not all of them. The sample contains around 500,000 clones, less than 80% of which appear only once. What was sequenced was PBMCs. The receptors here all came from a woman aged 40 to 49 in good health. Some clones in this sample may be carry-over from other donors' samples.

To note about this clone: One end of the junction varies from germline; a read error may be responsible. The chain links TRBV5-5 to TRBJ1-4; no clear D gene. Germline CDR1 SGHKS, CDR2 YYEKEE (reference sequence). CDR3 size: 14 residues. CDR3 bases: TGTGCCGGCAGCTTGGGAGGAGTTCGAGAAAAACTGTTTTTT. This codes for CAGSLGGVREKLFF.

The chain carries TRBV28 and TRBJ2-5; weak D call: TRBD1 (5 bases). The CDR3 is made up of 14 amino acids. Germline CDR1 is MDHEN and CDR2 is SYDVKM. Trimming removed 5 bases from V and 2 bases from J, with 12 bases in between. The CDR3: CASSQGWRQETQYF. CDR3 sequence (DNA): TGTGCCAGCAGTCAGGGTTGGCGGCAAGAGACCCAGTACTTC.

This clone was detected a few times. V gene TRBV30 combines with J gene TRBJ2-7, with D unresolved. Germline V gene sequence: CDR1 GTSNPN, CDR2 SVGIG (reference sequence). The CDR3 runs 13 residues. The V gene lost 1 base and the J gene lost 3 bases, with 10 bases spanning the gap. In DNA, the CDR3 is TGTGCCTGGAGTGATGGTTCGAACTACGAGCAGTACTTC. Translating it yields CAWSDGSNYEQYF. Full variable domain (rest looked up from reference TRBV30 and TRBJ2-7): SQTIHQWPATLVQPVGSPLSLECTVEGTSNPNLYWYRQAAGRGLQLLFYSVGIGQISSEVPQNLSASRPQDRQFILSSKKLLLSDSGFYLCAWSDGSNYEQYFGPGTRLTVT.

The chain joins TRBV6-5 to TRBJ2-1; a weak D match, TRBD2 (5 bases). V was pared by 5 bases and J by 0 bases, with 11 bases between. Germline V gene lookup returns CDR1 MNHEY and CDR2 SVGAGI. The CDR3 is 15 amino acids. CDR3 protein: CASSPGLISYNEQFF. CDR3 in DNA: TGTGCCAGCAGTCCCGGACTGATCTCCTACAATGAGCAGTTCTTC.

The chain couples TRBV27 to TRBJ2-7; 7 bases are shared with TRBD2. Germline V CDR1 and CDR2: MNHEY, SMNVEV (reference sequence). The CDR3 contains 16 residues. Trimming removed 0 bases from V and 3 bases from J; junction bases left unmatched: 8. CDR3: CASSLSGGSGYYEQYF. In DNA, the CDR3 is TGTGCCAGCAGTTTATCTGGCGGGAGCGGTTACTACGAGCAGTACTTC.

The CDR3 DNA follows: TGTTTCCATAGGGGACGGGGAGATACGCAGTATTTT. This translates into CFHRGRGDTQYF. The chain links TRBV10-3 to TRBJ2-3; D might be TRBD1 or TRBD2, each matching 5 bases. CDR1 is ENHRY and CDR2 is SYGVKD in the germline V gene. The CDR3 spans 12 residues.

The CDR3 spells CATSTSGQGRGSYEQYF. The CDR3 DNA reads as TGTGCCACCAGCACCTCGGGGCAAGGGAGAGGGTCCTACGAGCAGTACTTC. The rearrangement uses TRBV15 and TRBJ2-7, with D perhaps assigned TRBD1 or TRBD2 (5 bases each). Trimming removed 4 bases from V and 1 base from J, with 20 bases in between. The CDR3 is made up of 17 amino acids. Germline CDR1 is LNHNV and CDR2 is YYDKDF (reference sequence).

The chain has TRBV11-2 and TRBJ2-7; D remains ambiguous. The CDR3 is made up of 15 amino acids. V lost 1 base and J 0 bases, leaving 10 bases between the germline ends. Germline assignment: CDR1 SGHAT and CDR2 FQNNGV. The CDR3 loop reads CASSLVSYSSYEQYF. The CDR3 nucleotides are TGTGCCAGCAGCTTAGTCTCTTACAGCTCCTACGAGCAGTACTTC.

This clone was picked up a small number of times. The chain couples TRBV6-6 to TRBJ1-4, with 7 bases lining up with TRBD1. The germline V gene encodes CDR1 MNHNY and CDR2 SVGAGI (reference sequence). The J segment lost 3 bases and the V segment lost 5 bases, leaving 9 bases of the junction unmatched. The CDR3 extends over 16 amino acids. The CDR3 nucleotides read TGTGCCAGCAGTCGCGCATCGGGACAGCCTAATGAAAAACTGTTTTTT. This gives the protein CASSRASGQPNEKLFF.

CDR3 nucleotides: TGCGCCAGCAGCTCCCGACTAGCGGGAGGGGAGACCCAGTACTTC. It codes for CASSSRLAGGETQYF. The chain links TRBV5-1 to TRBJ2-5, with 14 nucleotides matching TRBD2. CDR1 is SGHRS and CDR2 is YFSETQ in the germline V gene. V gave up 3 bases and J gave up 5 bases; unmatched junction bases: 3. The CDR3 length is 15 residues.

This sequence joins TRBV7-2 and TRBJ1-1, with D perhaps TRBD1 (5 bases). The V gene lost 4 bases and the J gene lost 0 bases, with 9 bases spanning the gap. Looked up from germline, CDR1 is SGHTA and CDR2 is FQGNSA. This CDR3 region has 14 residues. In DNA, the CDR3 is TGTGCCAGCAGCTCGGGGACTTTGAACACTGAAGCTTTCTTT. Amino acids: CASSSGTLNTEAFF.

The CDR3 protein is CASSLGYSGVRNQPQHF. CDR3 nucleotide sequence: TGTGCCAGCAGCTTAGGGTATTCAGGGGTTCGCAATCAGCCCCAGCATTTT. The genes are TRBV7-9 and TRBJ1-5; D possibly corresponds to TRBD1 (6 bases). The CDR3 sequence is 17 residues long. V gave up 1 base and J gave up 2 bases, with 15 bases separating them. Looked up from germline, CDR1 is SEHNR and CDR2 is FQNEAQ (reference sequence).

This chain connects TRBV5-6 to TRBJ2-7, with D unclear. The V gene's germline CDR1 is SGHDT and CDR2 YYEEEE. Trimming left V 2 bases short and J 3 bases short, with 15 bases between. CDR3 length equals 15 residues. CDR3 nucleotides: TGTGCCAGCAGCTTAGGGCTTCCACCTCTCTACGAGCAGTACTTC. As protein: CASSLGLPPLYEQYF.

The CDR3 DNA reads as TGTGCCAGCACAGGGGGGACAGGGGTCCACGAGCAGTACTTC. It is translated as CASTGGTGVHEQYF. V usage is TRBV28 and J usage is TRBJ2-7, with TRBD1 identical over 10 bases. Unmatched junction bases numbered 8, after V lost 7 bases and J lost 5 bases. Germline CDR1 and CDR2: MDHEN and SYDVKM. The CDR3 has 14 residues.

The chain recombines TRBV19 with TRBJ1-1, with 8 bases fitting TRBD1. V was pared by 6 bases and J by 5 bases, with 8 bases of the junction left unmatched. CDR1 and CDR2 from the germline V gene are LNHDA and SQIVND (reference sequence). This CDR3 region has 14 residues. CDR3 in amino acids: CASRTTGAGTEAFF. The CDR3 DNA reads as TGTGCCAGTAGGACGACAGGGGCCGGAACTGAAGCTTTCTTT.

The chain couples TRBV6-4 to TRBJ1-5; 8 nucleotides align to TRBD1. J was trimmed by 7 bases and V by 6 bases; bases with no gene match: 8. Germline values: CDR1 MRHNA, CDR2 SNTAGT. The length of the CDR3 is 14 residues. CDR3 DNA sequence: TGTGCCAGCAGCTCCTCAGGGGGCGAACAGCCCCAGCATTTT. Its protein product is CASSSSGGEQPQHF.

In its sample, this clone was seen a few times. This sample includes further DNA sequences coding for the same CDR3. The chain recombines TRBV5-1 with TRBJ2-7; D gene uncertain. Germline CDR1 SGHRS, CDR2 YFSETQ. The CDR3 sequence is 13 residues long. V shed 0 bases and J shed 3 bases, with 7 bases lying between them. CDR3 nucleotide sequence: TGCGCCAGCAGCTTGGGACAAAACTACGAGCAGTACTTC. As protein: CASSLGQNYEQYF. Supplemented by reference TRBV5-1 and TRBJ2-7, the full variable domain reads KAGVTQTPRYLIKTRGQQVTLSCSPISGHRSVSWYQQTPGQGLQFLFEYFSETQRNKGNFPGRFSGRQFSNSRSEMNVSTLELGDSALYLCASSLGQNYEQYFGPGTRLTVT.

The chain employs TRBV7-2 and TRBJ2-1, with TRBD2 identical over 10 bases. CDR1 and CDR2 from the germline V gene are SGHTA and FQGNSA. After removal of 5 bases from V and 9 bases from J, the junction contained 10 bases not matched to a gene. The CDR3 contains 15 residues. The CDR3 bases are TGTGCCAGCAGCCCTGGACTAGCGGCCCGACCTGAGCAGTTCTTC. Amino acids: CASSPGLAARPEQFF.